This T cell receptor beta chain comes out of a study of cytotoxic CD8 clonotypes in ibrutinib-treated CLL. Whole-study context: After treatment lasting a median approximately 11 months, range 6 to 36, response samples were collected.

CDR3 length equals 16 residues. CDR1 is SGHNT and CDR2 is YYREEE in the germline V gene (reference sequence). V was clipped by 4 bases and J by 3 bases; unmatched bases: 6. In regard to this clone: Its cognate antigen is unknown.

Findings and caveats of the study: Higher circulating CD8+ T-cell counts strongly accompanied higher baseline clonality, above age-matched healthy donors. Rare overall, public clonotypes shrank or held steady under therapy.

Clones were read by immunoSEQ multiplex PCR, and TCRdb kept only the in-frame ones, dropping some. Of tens of thousands of clones in the sample, 65% to 70% were seen once. As input for TCR beta libraries, about 1.9 micrograms of genomic DNA came from cryopreserved PBMCs. This receptor was taken from a human donor with chronic lymphocytic leukemia. The rearrangement joins TRBV5-4 to TRBJ2-3; 12 bases align to TRBD2. The specimen comprised PBMCs, sampled at disease progression, from a patient treated with ibrutinib. The CDR3 region has the DNA TGTGCCAGCAGCATGTTGACTAGCGGGAGTACAGATACGCAGTATTTT. Residues: CASSMLTSGSTDTQYF.